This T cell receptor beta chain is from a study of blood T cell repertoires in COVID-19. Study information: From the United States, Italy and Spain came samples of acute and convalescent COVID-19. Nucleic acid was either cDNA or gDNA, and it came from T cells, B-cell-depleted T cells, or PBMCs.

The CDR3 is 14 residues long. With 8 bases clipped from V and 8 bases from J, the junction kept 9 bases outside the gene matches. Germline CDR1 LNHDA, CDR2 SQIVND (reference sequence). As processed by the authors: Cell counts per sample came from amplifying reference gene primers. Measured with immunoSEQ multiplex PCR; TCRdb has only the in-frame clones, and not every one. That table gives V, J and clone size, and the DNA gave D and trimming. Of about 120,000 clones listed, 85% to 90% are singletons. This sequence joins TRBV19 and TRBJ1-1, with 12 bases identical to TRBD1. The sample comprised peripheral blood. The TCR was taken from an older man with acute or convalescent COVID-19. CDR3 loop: CASHLGQGALEAFF. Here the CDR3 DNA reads TGTGCCAGTCACCTGGGACAGGGGGCTCTCGAAGCTTTCTTT. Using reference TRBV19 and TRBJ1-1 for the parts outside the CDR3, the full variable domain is DGGITQSPKYLFRKEGQNVTLSCEQNLNHDAMYWYRQDPGQGLRLIYYSQIVNDFQKGDIAEGYSVSREKKESFPLTVTSAQKNPTAFYLCASHLGQGALEAFFGQGTRLTVV.